The source of this TCR beta chain is a study of blood T cell repertoires in COVID-19. Germline-derived CDR1 and CDR2 are MRHNA and SNTAGT. The CDR3 extends over 14 amino acids. Trimming cost V 4 bases and J 5 bases, with 11 bases left between them. Individuals aged 18 to 89 years were recruited from roughly 23 US areas. Cohort allocation depended upon clinical history that participants reported. Data came from immunoSEQ multiplex PCR; TCRdb stores just in-frame clones and leaves some out. The repertoire holds 200,000 or so clones, 70% to 90% seen once, with 11% in the top ten. The receptor was derived from a man between 25 and 39 years old who had recovered from COVID-19. The sample comprised PBMCs or T cells enriched from blood (not recorded which). The V and J genes are TRBV6-4 and TRBJ2-2; maybe TRBD1 (6 bases). CDR3 in DNA: TGTGCCAGCAGTGGTGAAGGGGGAACCGGGGAGCTGTTTTTT. It encodes CASSGEGGTGELFF.